The source of this T cell receptor beta chain is a study of CXCR3-negative and CXCR3-positive naive CD8 T cells. The wider study: Each library held about 1.5 +/- 0.3 million TRB reads, approximately 130 million in total.

The CDR3 runs 13 residues. The germline V gene has CDR1 MNHEY and CDR2 SMNVEV (reference sequence). All TRB cDNA libraries came from 5' RACE performed with UMI labels. TCRdb reanalyzed the 5' RACE reads and collapses them to one entry per CDR3 protein, without DNA. The sample features over 100,000 distinct CDR3 sequences, with 0.29% in its top ten. Study findings and constraints: Diversity in memory CD8+ cells fell much lower than the comparably high levels seen in both naive subsets. TRBV-TRBJ usage matched between naive CXCR3-negative and CXCR3-positive cells but not between memory cells. Partial loss of CXCR3 expression followed cryopreservation; most assays used fresh PBMCs.

Details on this clonotype: What it binds is unknown.

This clonotype was sampled from a human donor in good health. Some clones in this sample may be carry-over from other donors' samples. Sequenced input: naive CXCR3- CD8+ T cells from blood. The subset was: CD45RO-CCR7+CD27+CD95- naive CD8+ T cells lacking CXCR3 (TNR3-). This chain joins TRBV27 and TRBJ2-7; TCRdb indicates TRBD1, and absent DNA this call remains unverified. The CDR3 sequence: CAKRTGGFYEQYF.